This T cell receptor (beta chain) was recovered during a study of blood T cell repertoires in COVID-19. Study background: Samples of COVID-19 (acute and convalescent) were obtained from the United States, Italy and Spain. T cells, B-cell-depleted T cells, or PBMCs provided the cDNA or gDNA that served as material.

CDR1 is PRHDT and CDR2 is FYEKMQ in the germline V gene (reference sequence). The CDR3 covers 17 residues. The V gene end was trimmed by 2 bases and the J gene end by 3 bases; junction bases not matched to a gene: 6. This clone has only a few counts. Per the study methods: Reference gene primer amplification gave nucleated cell count estimates. Sequencing used immunoSEQ multiplex PCR; TCRdb keeps in-frame clones, though not all of them. V, J and clone size were drawn from that table, and D and trimming were deduced from the DNA. The data contain under 150,000 clones, 69% of them seen just once; the ten biggest clones take up under 2.5%.

V gene TRBV13 combines with J gene TRBJ1-4; 10 bases map to TRBD1. This TCR was sampled from a woman aged 70-85 years with acute or convalescent COVID-19. Sequenced input: peripheral blood. CDR3 sequence: CASSLKGTGAANEKLFF. The CDR3 DNA follows: TGTGCCAGCAGCTTAAAAGGGACAGGGGCCGCTAATGAAAAACTGTTTTTT.